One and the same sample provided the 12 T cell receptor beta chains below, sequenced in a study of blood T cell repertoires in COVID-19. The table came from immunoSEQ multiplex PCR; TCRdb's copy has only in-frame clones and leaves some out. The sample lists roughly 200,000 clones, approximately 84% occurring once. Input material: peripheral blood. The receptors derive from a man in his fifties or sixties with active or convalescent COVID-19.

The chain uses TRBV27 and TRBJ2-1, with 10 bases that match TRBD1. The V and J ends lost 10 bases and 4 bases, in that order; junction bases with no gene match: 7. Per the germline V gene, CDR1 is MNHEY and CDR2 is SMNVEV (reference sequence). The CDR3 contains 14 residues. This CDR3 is CATTWTGGYNEQFF. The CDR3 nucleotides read TGTGCCACCACTTGGACAGGGGGATACAATGAGCAGTTCTTC.

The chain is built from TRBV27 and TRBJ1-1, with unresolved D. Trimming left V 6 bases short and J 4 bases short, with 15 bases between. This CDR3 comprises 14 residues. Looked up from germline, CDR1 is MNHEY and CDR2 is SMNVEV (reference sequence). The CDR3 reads CASRNTGEGTEAFF. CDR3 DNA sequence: TGTGCCAGCAGGAACACTGGGGAGGGCACTGAAGCTTTCTTT.

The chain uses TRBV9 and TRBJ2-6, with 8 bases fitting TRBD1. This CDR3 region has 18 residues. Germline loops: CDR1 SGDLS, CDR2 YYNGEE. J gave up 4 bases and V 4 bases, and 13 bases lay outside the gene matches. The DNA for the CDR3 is TGTGCCAGCAGCCGAATTCCGACAGGGGTGAGCGGGGCCAACGTCCTGACTTTC. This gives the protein CASSRIPTGVSGANVLTF.

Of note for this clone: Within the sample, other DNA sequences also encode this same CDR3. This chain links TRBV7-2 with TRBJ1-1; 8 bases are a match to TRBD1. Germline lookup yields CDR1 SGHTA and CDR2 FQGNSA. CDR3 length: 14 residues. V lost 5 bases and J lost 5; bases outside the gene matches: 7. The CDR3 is CASSPGGRRTEAFF. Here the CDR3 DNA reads TGTGCCAGCAGCCCAGGGGGCAGAAGGACTGAAGCTTTCTTT.

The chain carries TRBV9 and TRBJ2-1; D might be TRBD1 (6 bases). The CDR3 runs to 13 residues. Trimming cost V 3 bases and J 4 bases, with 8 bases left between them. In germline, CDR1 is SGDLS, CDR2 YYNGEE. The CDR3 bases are TGTGCCAGCAGCGGACAGGCATACAATGAGCAGTTCTTC. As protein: CASSGQAYNEQFF.

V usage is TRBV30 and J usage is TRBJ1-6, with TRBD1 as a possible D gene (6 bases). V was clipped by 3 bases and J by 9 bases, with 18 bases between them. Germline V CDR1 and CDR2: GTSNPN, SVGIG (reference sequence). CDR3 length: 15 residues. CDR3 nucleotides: TGTGCCTGGAGGATTGGGGCAGGGGCAGGTTCACCCCTCCACTTT. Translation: CAWRIGAGAGSPLHF. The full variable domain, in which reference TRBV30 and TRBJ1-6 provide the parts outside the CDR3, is SQTIHQWPATLVQPVGSPLSLECTVEGTSNPNLYWYRQAAGRGLQLLFYSVGIGQISSEVPQNLSASRPQDRQFILSSKKLLLSDSGFYLCAWRIGAGAGSPLHFGNGTRLTVT.

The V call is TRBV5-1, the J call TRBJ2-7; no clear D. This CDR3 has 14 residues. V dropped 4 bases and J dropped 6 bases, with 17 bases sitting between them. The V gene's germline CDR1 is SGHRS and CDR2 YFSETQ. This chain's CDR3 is CASSPRIDSGEQYF. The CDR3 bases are TGCGCCAGCAGCCCACGGATTGACTCGGGCGAGCAGTACTTC. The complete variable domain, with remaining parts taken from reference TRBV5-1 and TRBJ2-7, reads KAGVTQTPRYLIKTRGQQVTLSCSPISGHRSVSWYQQTPGQGLQFLFEYFSETQRNKGNFPGRFSGRQFSNSRSEMNVSTLELGDSALYLCASSPRIDSGEQYFGPGTRLTVT.

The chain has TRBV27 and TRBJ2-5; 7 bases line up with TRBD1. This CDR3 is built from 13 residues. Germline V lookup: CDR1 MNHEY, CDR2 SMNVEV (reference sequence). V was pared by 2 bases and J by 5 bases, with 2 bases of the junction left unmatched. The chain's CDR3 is CASSLDRAETQYF. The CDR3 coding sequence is TGTGCCAGCAGTTTAGACAGGGCTGAGACCCAGTACTTC.

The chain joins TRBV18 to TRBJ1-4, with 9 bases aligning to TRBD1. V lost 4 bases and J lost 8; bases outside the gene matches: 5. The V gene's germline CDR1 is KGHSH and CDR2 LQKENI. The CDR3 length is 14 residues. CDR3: CASSLGQGGEKLFF. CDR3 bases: TGTGCCAGCTCACTGGGACAGGGCGGGGAAAAACTGTTTTTT.

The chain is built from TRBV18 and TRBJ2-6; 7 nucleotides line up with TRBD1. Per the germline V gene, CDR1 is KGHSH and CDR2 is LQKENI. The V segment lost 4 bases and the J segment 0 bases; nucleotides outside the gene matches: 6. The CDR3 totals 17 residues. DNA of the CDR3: TGTGCCAGCTCACGCCAGACAGGGAGCTCTGGGGCCAACGTCCTGACTTTC. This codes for CASSRQTGSSGANVLTF.

In DNA form, the CDR3 reads TGCGCCAGCAGTCCGCAGGGGGCGAGGCAAGAGACCCAGTACTTC. Amino acids: CASSPQGARQETQYF. V is TRBV5-1 and J is TRBJ2-5; 8 nucleotides agree with TRBD1. Germline V gene sequence: CDR1 SGHRS, CDR2 YFSETQ. V shed 5 bases, J shed 2 bases, and the junction held 8 bases outside the gene matches. There are 15 residues in the CDR3. Full variable domain (remainder filled in from reference TRBV5-1 and TRBJ2-5): KAGVTQTPRYLIKTRGQQVTLSCSPISGHRSVSWYQQTPGQGLQFLFEYFSETQRNKGNFPGRFSGRQFSNSRSEMNVSTLELGDSALYLCASSPQGARQETQYFGPGTRLLVL.

CDR3 residues: CASSYLRELGNTIYF. The CDR3 DNA is TGTGCCAGCAGTTACCTCCGGGAGCTTGGAAACACCATATATTTT. The chain joins TRBV6-5 to TRBJ1-3; D gene ambiguous. Trimming shortened V by 2 bases and J by 3 bases, and 11 bases separated the two germline ends. This CDR3 has 15 amino acids. Looked up from germline, CDR1 is MNHEY and CDR2 is SVGAGI.